The 27 T cell receptor beta chains in this list originate from one sample, sequenced in a study of blood T cell repertoires in COVID-19. TCRdb keeps only in-frame clones here, not all; method: immunoSEQ multiplex PCR. Here the sample spans approximately 61,000 clones, 75% to 90% being singletons. Specimen: peripheral blood. The origin of the receptors is a human donor in a cohort sampled during active COVID-19.

The V gene is TRBV5-5, the J gene TRBJ2-7; D not resolved. Deletions cut 4 bases from V and 7 bases from J, with 15 bases between. The CDR3 totals 13 residues. Germline CDR1 reads SGHKS; CDR2 reads YYEKEE (reference sequence). CDR3 amino acids: CASSQRVTREQYF. DNA of the CDR3: TGTGCCAGCAGCCAACGGGTGACGCGGGAGCAGTACTTC.

The table lists this clone with a few counts. The chain links TRBV18 to TRBJ2-1; D is undetermined. The CDR3 totals 16 residues. V shed 4 bases and J shed 4 bases, with 17 bases lying between them. The germline V gene has CDR1 KGHSH and CDR2 LQKENI. DNA of the CDR3: TGTGCCAGCTCACGTCTCACTACAAAGATATACAATGAGCAGTTCTTC. This translates into CASSRLTTKIYNEQFF. Complete variable domain (other parts from reference TRBV18 and TRBJ2-1): NAGVMQNPRHLVRRRGQEARLRCSPMKGHSHVYWYRQLPEEGLKFMVYLQKENIIDESGMPKERFSAEFPKEGPSILRIQQVVRGDSAAYFCASSRLTTKIYNEQFFGPGTRLTVL.

The chain has TRBV28 and TRBJ1-2; D is ambiguous. Deletions cut 2 bases from V and 7 bases from J, with 14 bases between. The CDR3 extends over 14 amino acids. Per germline, CDR1 MDHEN and CDR2 SYDVKM. The chain's CDR3 is CASSLMVPGSGYTF. As DNA, the CDR3 is TGTGCCAGCAGTTTAATGGTTCCCGGGAGTGGCTACACCTTC.

The J gene is TRBJ2-1, the V gene TRBV27; tentatively, D is TRBD2 (6 bases). V lost 2 bases to trimming and J lost 9 bases, with 14 bases between them. The germline V gene has CDR1 MNHEY and CDR2 SMNVEV (reference sequence). The CDR3 contains 14 residues. The CDR3 here is CASSLGGPFSEQFF. The DNA of the CDR3 is TGTGCCAGCAGTTTAGGAGGGCCGTTTAGTGAGCAGTTCTTC.

The chain joins TRBV5-1 to TRBJ2-7, with TRBD2 as a possible D gene (5 bases). Germline values: CDR1 SGHRS, CDR2 YFSETQ. The CDR3 consists of 14 residues. V was clipped by 1 base and J by 2 bases, with 10 bases between them. CDR3 sequence reads: CASSLSRETYEQYF. Written as DNA, the CDR3 is TGCGCCAGCAGCTTGAGCCGGGAAACCTACGAGCAGTACTTC.

This chain links TRBV6-6 with TRBJ2-5, with TRBD1 identical over 7 bases. Per germline, CDR1 MNHNY and CDR2 SVGAGI (reference sequence). V shed 2 bases, J shed 0 bases, and the junction held 3 bases outside the gene matches. This CDR3 is built from 15 residues. In nucleotides, the CDR3 is TGTGCCAGCAGTTACCCGACAGGGTACCAAGAGACCCAGTACTTC. The encoded protein is CASSYPTGYQETQYF.

CDR3 DNA sequence: TGTGCCAGCAGCCGAGGACTAGCGGGGGGGGATGAGCAGTTCTTC. Translation gives CASSRGLAGGDEQFF. The V call is TRBV28, the J call TRBJ2-1, with TRBD2 matching over 15 bases. The V gene's germline CDR1 is MDHEN and CDR2 SYDVKM. The CDR3 runs 15 residues. V trimming: 6 bases; J trimming: 8 bases; junction bases outside the gene matches: 5. Filled out from reference TRBV28 and TRBJ2-1, the complete variable domain reads DVKVTQSSRYLVKRTGEKVFLECVQDMDHENMFWYRQDPGLGLRLIYFSYDVKMKEKGDIPEGYSVSREKKERFSLILESASTNQTSMYLCASSRGLAGGDEQFFGPGTRLTVL.

This clone came up a few times. Written as DNA, the CDR3 is TGTGCCAGCAGTGTACAGGCCCAAGAGACCCAGTACTTC. Translating gives CASSVQAQETQYF. This chain uses TRBV27 with TRBJ2-5; TRBD1 might be the D (5 bases). V was shortened by 5 bases and J by 1 base, with 8 bases between the two germline ends. The CDR3 sequence is 13 residues long. The germline gives CDR1 MNHEY, CDR2 SMNVEV (reference sequence).

The chain employs TRBV10-2 and TRBJ2-2; 12 bases match TRBD1. Losses at the gene ends were 7 bases for V and 5 bases for J; bases not matched to a gene: 2. Germline V gene data show CDR1 as WSHSY and CDR2 as SAAADI. The CDR3 extends over 14 amino acids. The CDR3 here is CASKGQGATGELFF. For the CDR3, the DNA is TGCGCCAGCAAGGGACAGGGGGCAACCGGGGAGCTGTTTTTT.

The chain's CDR3 is CASSAPRAEAFF. CDR3 DNA sequence: TGTGCCAGCAGCGCCCCCCGCGCTGAAGCTTTCTTT. The rearrangement uses TRBV9 and TRBJ1-1; unclear D gene. V gave up 3 bases and J gave up 6 bases, with 9 bases separating them. CDR3 length equals 12 residues. Germline CDR1 is SGDLS and CDR2 is YYNGEE.

The genes are TRBV15 and TRBJ1-4; maybe TRBD1 (5 bases). In germline, CDR1 is LNHNV, CDR2 YYDKDF (reference sequence). The CDR3 has 16 amino acids. V was pared by 3 bases and J by 7 bases, with 18 bases between. The CDR3 nucleotides are TGTGCCACCAGCAGCCAAGGCGGGGCCCTGGGTGAAAAACTGTTTTTT. Translating gives CATSSQGGALGEKLFF. Filled out from reference TRBV15 and TRBJ1-4, the complete variable domain reads DAMVIQNPRYQVTQFGKPVTLSCSQTLNHNVMYWYQQKSSQAPKLLFHYYDKDFNNEADTPDNFQSRRPNTSFCFLDIRSPGLGDTAMYLCATSSQGGALGEKLFFGSGTQLSVL.

The J gene is TRBJ1-2, the V gene TRBV6-5; 7 bases fit TRBD1. The CDR3 is 14 residues long. The germline V gene has CDR1 MNHEY and CDR2 SVGAGI. V gave up 8 bases and J gave up 4 bases; unmatched junction bases: 10. CDR3 sequence (DNA): TGTGCCAGCCAAGAGGGGGCCTCCTTCTATGGCTACACCTTC. The encoded protein is CASQEGASFYGYTF.

The chain recombines TRBV19 with TRBJ1-5; the D is unclear. The germline V and J ends were trimmed by 7 bases and 4 bases, with 11 bases remaining between them. The CDR3 runs to 13 residues. Germline CDR1 reads LNHDA; CDR2 reads SQIVND (reference sequence). CDR3 sequence reads: CASIGYYNQPQHF. The CDR3 DNA follows: TGTGCCAGTATAGGTTACTATAATCAGCCCCAGCATTTT.

The rearrangement joins TRBV11-2 to TRBJ2-5; D might be TRBD2 (5 bases). The CDR3 spans 15 residues. Trimming shortened V by 5 bases and J by 4 bases, and 17 bases separated the two germline ends. From germline, CDR1 is SGHAT and CDR2 FQNNGV. This CDR3 is CASSPILLAGETQYF. The CDR3, as DNA: TGTGCCAGCAGCCCCATACTCCTAGCAGGAGAGACCCAGTACTTC.

CDR3 DNA: TGTGCCAGCAGCCCCCGTCGTAGCGAGCTGGGCTATGGCTACACCTTC. Amino acids: CASSPRRSELGYGYTF. This chain uses TRBV9 with TRBJ1-2, with D hard to call. V lost 4 bases, J lost 4 bases, and 20 bases lay in between. The CDR3 totals 16 residues. Germline V CDR1 and CDR2: SGDLS, YYNGEE.

This clone is a singleton in its sample. The chain combines TRBV27 with TRBJ1-2; no reliable D call. Germline loops: CDR1 MNHEY, CDR2 SMNVEV (reference sequence). The V end lost 7 bases, the J end lost 2 bases, and 8 bases lay between the germline ends. CDR3 length: 12 residues. The CDR3 spells CASIDNNYGYTF. The CDR3 nucleotides are TGTGCCAGCATCGACAACAACTATGGCTACACCTTC.

CDR3 amino acids: CATSDVQRAETQYF. The CDR3 DNA follows: TGTGCCACCAGTGACGTACAGCGGGCAGAGACCCAGTACTTC. The gene calls are TRBV24-1 and TRBJ2-5, with a weak D call TRBD2 (6 bases). V was clipped by 4 bases and J by 4 bases, with 12 bases between them. Germline CDR1 KGHDR, CDR2 SFDVKD. This CDR3 has 14 residues.

This clone was seen once. CDR3 in DNA: TGTGCCATCAGTGAACTGCCATACGAGCAGTACTTC. Protein: CAISELPYEQYF. The chain carries TRBV10-3 and TRBJ2-7, with D uncertain. V was shortened by 3 bases and J by 4 bases, with 7 bases between the two germline ends. The CDR3 length is 12 residues. Per the germline V gene, CDR1 is ENHRY and CDR2 is SYGVKD.

The chain carries TRBV25-1 and TRBJ2-4; D call uncertain. V was trimmed by 8 bases and J by 0 bases, leaving 11 bases between them. The CDR3 spans 14 residues. Germline V CDR1 and CDR2: MGHDK, SYGVNS. The CDR3 loop is CASSTYLAKNIQYF. CDR3 in DNA: TGTGCCAGCTCTACCTACTTAGCCAAAAACATTCAGTACTTC.

This rearrangement joins TRBV13 to TRBJ1-1; D remains ambiguous. The CDR3 has 13 amino acids. Looked up from germline, CDR1 is PRHDT and CDR2 is FYEKMQ (reference sequence). The germline V and J ends were trimmed by 2 bases and 5 bases, with 9 bases remaining between them. As DNA, the CDR3 is TGTGCCAGCAGCTTAACGTCTAGGACTGAAGCTTTCTTT. It encodes CASSLTSRTEAFF.

The rearrangement links TRBV12-3 or TRBV12-4 to TRBJ2-1, with D possibly being TRBD1 (5 bases). Trimming took 7 bases from V and 6 from J, leaving 10 bases between them. The CDR3 runs 12 residues. CDR3 DNA: TGTGCCAGCACCTCAGGGTTCAATGAGCAGTTCTTC. Protein sequence: CASTSGFNEQFF.

This clone has only a few counts. The chain couples TRBV28 to TRBJ1-2, with D perhaps TRBD1 (5 bases). V dropped 3 bases and J dropped 4 bases, with 9 bases sitting between them. Germline lookup yields CDR1 MDHEN and CDR2 SYDVKM. This CDR3 is built from 13 residues. The CDR3 loop is CASSLGQSYGYTF. As DNA, the CDR3 is TGTGCCAGCAGTTTGGGGCAGAGCTATGGCTACACCTTC.

The J gene is TRBJ2-1, the V gene TRBV7-2; 7 nucleotides match TRBD1. This CDR3 is 16 amino acids long. Trimming at V came to 5 bases and at J to 4 bases, leaving 11 bases not matched to a gene. Germline CDR1 and CDR2: SGHTA and FQGNSA. CDR3 DNA sequence: TGTGCCAGCAGCCCTCATCCCGGGACAGCTTACAATGAGCAGTTCTTC. Its translation: CASSPHPGTAYNEQFF.

This clone occurred a few times. The chain joins TRBV15 to TRBJ2-7; D unresolved. CDR3 size: 12 residues. Per the germline V gene, CDR1 is LNHNV and CDR2 is YYDKDF (reference sequence). The germline V and J ends were trimmed by 5 bases and 3 bases, with 8 bases remaining between them. As DNA, the CDR3 is TGTGCCACCAGCCCGATCGGCTACGAGCAGTACTTC. This translates into CATSPIGYEQYF. Supplemented by reference TRBV15 and TRBJ2-7, the full variable domain reads DAMVIQNPRYQVTQFGKPVTLSCSQTLNHNVMYWYQQKSSQAPKLLFHYYDKDFNNEADTPDNFQSRRPNTSFCFLDIRSPGLGDTAMYLCATSPIGYEQYFGPGTRLTVT.

The chain employs TRBV28 and TRBJ2-7; tentative D call: TRBD1 (5 bases). CDR1 MDHEN and CDR2 SYDVKM come from the germline V gene. The length of the CDR3 is 14 residues. V lost 7 bases and J 3 bases, leaving 16 bases between the germline ends. CDR3 nucleotides: TGTGCCAGCACAAAACAGGATCCCTTCTACGAGCAGTACTTC. It translates to CASTKQDPFYEQYF.

The chain is built from TRBV14 and TRBJ2-7, with D tentatively TRBD2 (5 bases). The V and J ends lost 4 bases and 0 bases respectively, with 10 bases between them. The CDR3 is made up of 14 amino acids. The germline V gene encodes CDR1 SGHDN and CDR2 FVKESK. The CDR3 protein is CASSRLDFSYEQYF. Written as DNA, the CDR3 is TGTGCCAGCAGCCGATTGGACTTCTCCTACGAGCAGTACTTC.

The chain is built from TRBV29-1 and TRBJ2-2, with 9 bases lining up with TRBD1. The CDR3 runs 13 residues. Germline V CDR1 and CDR2: SQVTM, ANQGSEA. Trimming took 6 bases from V and 7 from J; bases not matched to a gene: 6. CDR3 amino acids: CSVRDREIGELFF. The CDR3 DNA sequence: TGCAGCGTCCGGGACAGGGAAATCGGGGAGCTGTTTTTT.